This entry lists 17 T cell receptor beta chains sequenced from one sample in a study of blood T cells in healthy people across ages. Combining a sample-barcoded 5' primer with a J-beta primer mix, a second PCR ran for about 7 to 12 cycles. TCRdb fed the 5' RACE reads into MiXCR, producing one record per CDR3 protein. The table lists 700,000 to 1,000,000 distinct CDR3 sequences, around 45% of them singletons. The sequenced sample was blood. These receptors were obtained from a man between 60 and 75 years old in good health.

This clonotype was detected a few times. V is TRBV5-1 and J is TRBJ2-3, with a weak D call TRBD1 (5 bases). Looked up from germline, CDR1 is SGHRS and CDR2 is YFSETQ. CDR3 size: 15 residues. The germline V and J ends were trimmed by 4 bases and 5 bases, with 17 bases remaining between them. CDR3 DNA: TGCGCCAGCAGCCCGGAACTCAGGGATGTAGATACGCAGTATTTT. This translates into CASSPELRDVDTQYF. The variable domain in full, with the rest retrieved from reference TRBV5-1 and TRBJ2-3, is KAGVTQTPRYLIKTRGQQVTLSCSPISGHRSVSWYQQTPGQGLQFLFEYFSETQRNKGNFPGRFSGRQFSNSRSEMNVSTLELGDSALYLCASSPELRDVDTQYFGPGTRLTVL.

This clonotype occurred a few times. The gene calls are TRBV2 and TRBJ2-7, with no clear D. The V and J ends lost 7 bases and 6 bases respectively, with 19 bases between them. This CDR3 comprises 14 residues. CDR1 is SNHLY, CDR2 FYNNEI, per germline. The CDR3 DNA reads TGTGCCAGCACCCAACGAGGTTTCAATCCCGAGCAGTACTTC. Encoded protein: CASTQRGFNPEQYF.

The chain joins TRBV7-2 to TRBJ2-3; D gene unclear. This CDR3 contains 13 residues. V gave up 3 bases and J gave up 1 base, with 5 bases separating them. Germline CDR1 is SGHTA and CDR2 is FQGNSA. CDR3 sequence (DNA): TGTGCCAGCAGCTTCGCACGCACAGATACGCAGTATTTT. This codes for CASSFARTDTQYF.

This clonotype was counted between two and nine times. The chain joins TRBV7-4 to TRBJ2-7; 7 bases are shared with TRBD1. Unmatched junction bases numbered 6, after V lost 1 base and J lost 3 bases. Germline V gene lookup returns CDR1 SGHVT and CDR2 SQSDAQ. The CDR3 is 15 amino acids. CDR3 loop: CASSLVGGPFYEQYF. CDR3 nucleotides: TGTGCCAGCAGCTTAGTAGGGGGCCCATTCTACGAGCAGTACTTC.

V is TRBV6-1 and J is TRBJ2-5; TRBD2 matches at 13 bases. The CDR3 is 17 amino acids. The V and J ends lost 4 bases and 5 bases, in that order; junction bases with no gene match: 10. Germline lookup yields CDR1 MNHNS and CDR2 SASEGT. The CDR3 bases are TGTGCCAGCAGTGTAGGACTAGCGGGGGCCTTGAGGGAGACCCAGTACTTC. This sequence encodes CASSVGLAGALRETQYF.

The chain recombines TRBV9 with TRBJ2-5, with 9 bases fitting TRBD1. With V trimmed by 0 bases and J by 2 bases, 8 bases remained unmatched. Germline V gene data show CDR1 as SGDLS and CDR2 as YYNGEE. This CDR3 region has 17 residues. In nucleotides, the CDR3 is TGTGCCAGCAGCGTAGGGACAGGGGCGTCCCGACAAGAGACCCAGTACTTC. It encodes CASSVGTGASRQETQYF.

This clonotype turned up a few times. The V call is TRBV29-1, the J call TRBJ2-3; tentatively, D is TRBD1 or TRBD2 (5 bases each). Germline loops: CDR1 SQVTM, CDR2 ANQGSEA. The CDR3 loop spans 14 amino acids. The ends were cut back, 6 bases at V and 2 bases at J, with 15 bases in the middle. For the CDR3, the DNA is TGCAGCGTCTTGACCGGGGACCACACAGATACGCAGTATTTT. This encodes CSVLTGDHTDTQYF.

This clonotype was seen just once. The genes are TRBV24-1 and TRBJ2-5; 9 positions agree with TRBD1. The germline V gene encodes CDR1 KGHDR and CDR2 SFDVKD. Unmatched junction bases numbered 2, after V lost 2 bases and J lost 2 bases. CDR3 length: 15 amino acids. CDR3 DNA: TGTGCCACCAGTGATTCGGACAGGGGACAAGAGACCCAGTACTTC. Encoded protein: CATSDSDRGQETQYF.

This chain uses TRBV24-1 with TRBJ2-1, with no clear D. V lost 0 bases and J 9 bases, leaving 8 bases between the germline ends. This CDR3 comprises 13 residues. The germline CDR1 and CDR2 sequences are KGHDR and SFDVKD. CDR3 region: CATSDLSGPEQFF. CDR3 DNA: TGTGCCACCAGTGATTTGTCCGGGCCTGAGCAGTTCTTC.

This sequence joins TRBV30 and TRBJ2-1; 10 nucleotides agree with TRBD1. Per germline, CDR1 GTSNPN and CDR2 SVGIG (reference sequence). The CDR3 length is 15 residues. The junction had 8 bases not matched to a gene; V was cut back by 5 bases and J by 4 bases. The CDR3 is CAWLSGTGVYNEQFF. Here the CDR3 DNA reads TGTGCCTGGCTTTCCGGGACAGGGGTTTACAATGAGCAGTTCTTC. The full variable domain, completed using reference TRBV30 and TRBJ2-1, is SQTIHQWPATLVQPVGSPLSLECTVEGTSNPNLYWYRQAAGRGLQLLFYSVGIGQISSEVPQNLSASRPQDRQFILSSKKLLLSDSGFYLCAWLSGTGVYNEQFFGPGTRLTVL.

The chain recombines TRBV2 with TRBJ2-3; D unresolved. The CDR3 is made up of 13 amino acids. The V end lost 4 bases, the J end lost 1 base, and 6 bases lay between the germline ends. CDR1 is SNHLY and CDR2 is FYNNEI in the germline V gene. The CDR3 DNA reads TGTGCCAGCAGTGTGATGGGCACAGATACGCAGTATTTT. Amino acids: CASSVMGTDTQYF.

This clonotype was observed a handful of times. V and J are TRBV20-1 and TRBJ2-6; TRBD2 matches 8 bases. The CDR3 spans 15 residues. CDR1 is DFQATT, CDR2 SNEGSKA, per germline (reference sequence). Trimming at V came to 3 bases and at J to 1 base, leaving 2 bases not matched to a gene. The CDR3 region has the DNA TGCAGTGCTAGGAGCGGGGGATCTGGGGCCAACGTCCTGACTTTC. It specifies CSARSGGSGANVLTF.

The CDR3 sequence: CASSQDWRDGYTF. DNA for the CDR3: TGTGCCAGCAGCCAAGATTGGCGGGATGGCTACACCTTC. The chain couples TRBV4-2 to TRBJ1-2; no definite D call. The germline V and J ends were trimmed by 0 bases and 6 bases, with 8 bases remaining between them. This CDR3 is 13 amino acids long. CDR1 and CDR2 from the germline V gene are LGHNA and YNFKEQ.

This chain joins TRBV7-2 and TRBJ2-3, with D perhaps matching TRBD2 (5 bases). Germline V gene data show CDR1 as SGHTA and CDR2 as FQGNSA. Trimming shortened V by 3 bases and J by 7 bases, and 5 bases separated the two germline ends. The CDR3 length is 11 residues. The chain's CDR3 is CASSLDYTQYF. As DNA, the CDR3 is TGTGCCAGCAGCTTGGACTATACGCAGTATTTT.

The sample holds a few counts of this clonotype. The chain carries TRBV6-2 or TRBV6-3 and TRBJ2-6; D uncertain. V shed 8 bases and J shed 2 bases, with 13 bases lying between them. CDR3 size: 15 residues. The germline gives CDR1 MNHEY, CDR2 SVGEGT. CDR3 DNA sequence: TGTGCCAGCGTCGGTACGCAGACTGGGGCCAACGTCCTGACTTTC. It is translated as CASVGTQTGANVLTF.

V is TRBV7-2 and J is TRBJ2-1, with D possibly matching TRBD2 (6 bases). V was trimmed by 3 bases and J by 2 bases, leaving 11 bases between them. The V gene's germline CDR1 is SGHTA and CDR2 FQGNSA. The CDR3 loop spans 15 amino acids. The CDR3 DNA is TGTGCCAGCAGCTTGGTTTGGGGGGCCTACAATGAGCAGTTCTTC. Translating gives CASSLVWGAYNEQFF.

The J gene is TRBJ1-2, the V gene TRBV6-2 or TRBV6-3; no reliable D call. This CDR3 comprises 13 residues. Trimming took 6 bases from V and 4 from J, leaving 12 bases between them. CDR1 is MNHEY and CDR2 is SVGEGT in the germline V gene. The CDR3 protein is CASSPNMSYGYTF. The CDR3 DNA reads as TGTGCCAGCAGCCCTAACATGAGCTATGGCTACACCTTC.